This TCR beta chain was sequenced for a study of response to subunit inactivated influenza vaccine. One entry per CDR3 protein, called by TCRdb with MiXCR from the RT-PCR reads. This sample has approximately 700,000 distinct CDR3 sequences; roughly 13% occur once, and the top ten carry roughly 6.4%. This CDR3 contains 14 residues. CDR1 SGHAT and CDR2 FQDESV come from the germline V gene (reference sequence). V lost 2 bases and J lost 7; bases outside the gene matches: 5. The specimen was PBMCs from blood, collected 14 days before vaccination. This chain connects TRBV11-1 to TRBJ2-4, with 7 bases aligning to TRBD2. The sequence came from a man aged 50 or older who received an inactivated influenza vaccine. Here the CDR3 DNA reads TGTGCCAGCAGCTTATTGGAAGCGGGGAACATTCAGTACTTC. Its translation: CASSLLEAGNIQYF.